A selection of T cell receptor beta chains follows, all from one sample in a study of blood T cell repertoires in COVID-19. Method: immunoSEQ multiplex PCR; TCRdb's copy keeps in-frame clones and lacks some. The sample lists 70,000 to 95,000 clones; roughly 80% were seen once. Sequencing was carried out using peripheral blood. All receptors come from a woman aged 60 to 75 with acute or convalescent COVID-19. Each CDR3 is given with its conserved first and last residue. The D gene is left open where the match is weak. Not all rows give a size; the values are once, few, many and, for expanded clones, a class.

TRBV6-5	TRBJ1-1	15	NA	TRBD1	CASYPPGTGGTEAFF	TGTGCCAGCTATCCACCTGGGACAGGAGGGACTGAAGCTTTCTTT
TRBV7-9	TRBJ1-1	16	NA	TRBD1	CASSPAVDRVNTEAFF	TGTGCCAGCAGCCCTGCGGTTGACAGGGTGAACACTGAAGCTTTCTTT
TRBV13	TRBJ2-5	15	NA	TRBD2	CASSLVGGRDETQYF	TGTGCCAGCAGCTTAGTTGGAGGGAGGGATGAGACCCAGTACTTC
TRBV7-9	TRBJ1-1	15	NA	TRBD1	CASSVGQSLNTEAFF	TGTGCCAGCAGCGTGGGACAGTCTTTGAACACTGAAGCTTTCTTT
TRBV5-6	TRBJ1-2	13	once	TRBD1	CASSATGIRGYTF	TGTGCCAGCAGCGCGACAGGGATTCGGGGCTACACCTTC
TRBV4-2	TRBJ1-2	16	NA	TRBD1	CASSQEPGQGSYGYTF	TGTGCCAGCAGCCAAGAACCCGGACAGGGGAGCTATGGCTACACCTTC
TRBV28	TRBJ1-6	18	NA	TRBD1	CASLTGTGGVWGNSPLHF	TGTGCCAGCCTCACCGGGACAGGGGGCGTTTGGGGCAATTCACCCCTCCACTTT
TRBV30	TRBJ2-5	15	NA	TRBD2	CAWEVGGGTQETQYF	TGTGCCTGGGAAGTTGGCGGGGGGACTCAAGAGACCCAGTACTTC
TRBV6-6	TRBJ1-2	14	many	NA	CASRNDRTYYGYTF	TGTGCCAGCAGAAACGACAGGACCTACTATGGCTACACCTTC
TRBV6-1	TRBJ1-1	15	NA	NA	CASSEGWGSHRGAFF	TGTGCCAGCAGTGAAGGTTGGGGATCCCATCGGGGAGCTTTCTTT
TRBV5-1	TRBJ1-3	14	NA	NA	CASSLAGSGNTIYF	TGCGCCAGCAGCTTGGCAGGGTCTGGAAACACCATATATTTT
TRBV18	TRBJ1-2	18	NA	TRBD1	CASSPSGQGRLANYGYTF	TGTGCCAGCTCCCCCTCCGGACAGGGGCGATTAGCTAACTATGGCTACACCTTC
TRBV29-1	TRBJ2-2	14	NA	NA	CSVGADRNTGELFF	TGCAGCGTAGGCGCGGACAGGAACACCGGGGAGCTGTTTTTT
TRBV18	TRBJ1-5	16	once	TRBD1	CASSPDRGRSNQPQHF	TGTGCCAGCTCACCAGACAGGGGGCGAAGCAATCAGCCCCAGCATTTT
TRBV11-2	TRBJ2-2	16	NA	TRBD1	CASSLAVSGGAGELFF	TGTGCCAGCAGCTTAGCGGTCTCAGGGGGAGCCGGGGAGCTGTTTTTT
TRBV7-8	TRBJ2-1	15	NA	TRBD2	CASILSGRVYNEQFF	TGTGCCAGCATCCTTAGCGGGAGGGTATACAATGAGCAGTTCTTC
TRBV10-3	TRBJ1-5	16	few	NA	CAISARGEGSNQPQHF	TGTGCCATCAGTGCACGGGGGGAAGGAAGCAATCAGCCCCAGCATTTT
TRBV10-3	TRBJ1-3	14	NA	NA	CAISEAGSGNTIYF	TGTGCCATCAGTGAGGCGGGCTCTGGAAACACCATATATTTT
TRBV30	TRBJ2-3	11	NA	NA	CAWSRGDTQYF	TGTGCCTGGAGTCGGGGGGATACGCAGTATTTT
TRBV2	TRBJ1-5	14	few	NA	CASSLDRNNQPQHF	TGTGCCAGCAGCCTCGACAGGAACAATCAGCCCCAGCATTTT
TRBV10-2	TRBJ2-1	16	NA	TRBD2	CASSATSLKGNNEQFF	TGCGCCAGCAGTGCGACTAGCCTAAAGGGGAACAATGAGCAGTTCTTC
TRBV2	TRBJ2-7	15	NA	TRBD1	CASSEAGQGIHEQYF	TGTGCCAGCAGTGAAGCTGGACAGGGTATCCACGAGCAGTACTTC
TRBV7-3	TRBJ2-3	15	NA	NA	CASSLRGTSTDTQYF	TGTGCCAGCAGCTTACGCGGCACTAGTACAGATACGCAGTATTTT
TRBV4-1	TRBJ1-5	16	NA	NA	CASSQVPTGNRQPQHF	TGCGCCAGCAGCCAAGTCCCTACCGGGAATAGGCAGCCCCAGCATTTT
TRBV3-1/TRBV3-2	TRBJ2-1	16	NA	TRBD2	CASSLQTSGRGNEQFF	TGTGCCAGCAGCCTCCAGACTAGCGGGAGGGGCAATGAGCAGTTCTTC
TRBV15	TRBJ1-4	14	NA	NA	CATSRDMRNEKLFF	TGTGCCACCAGCAGAGATATGAGGAATGAAAAACTGTTTTTT
TRBV7-9	TRBJ1-1	16	NA	NA	CASSLEGPGPNSEAFF	TGTGCCAGCAGCTTAGAAGGACCAGGGCCGAACAGTGAAGCTTTCTTT
TRBV3-1/TRBV3-2	TRBJ1-6	13	NA	NA	CASSQVTDSPLHF	TGTGCCAGCAGCCAAGTGACTGATTCACCCCTCCACTTT
TRBV5-6	TRBJ2-1	16	NA	TRBD2	CASSTVALLARNEQFF	TGTGCCAGCAGCACCGTCGCCTTACTAGCGAGAAATGAGCAGTTCTTC
TRBV11-2	TRBJ2-3	15	NA	NA	CASSPDRPRTDTQYF	TGTGCCAGCAGCCCGGACAGACCTCGCACAGATACGCAGTATTTT
TRBV9	TRBJ2-7	14	few	NA	CASSVTPGTYEQYF	TGTGCCAGCAGCGTAACCCCAGGGACCTACGAGCAGTACTTC
TRBV19	TRBJ1-5	16	NA	TRBD1	CAIGDRDPYSNQPQHF	TGTGCCATAGGGGACAGGGACCCTTATAGCAATCAGCCCCAGCATTTT
TRBV2	TRBJ1-1	12	once	TRBD1	CASSQQGTEAFF	TGTGCCAGCAGTCAACAGGGGACTGAAGCTTTCTTT
TRBV12-1	TRBJ2-7	15	NA	NA	CASSFRGTVYYEQYF	TGTGCCAGCAGCTTTAGGGGGACAGTCTACTACGAGCAGTACTTC
TRBV5-1	TRBJ2-5	14	NA	NA	CASSQGRAQETQYF	TGCGCCAGCAGCCAGGGGAGGGCCCAAGAGACCCAGTACTTC
TRBV7-3	TRBJ2-7	13	NA	TRBD1	CASSPQGVGEQYF	TGTGCCAGCAGTCCACAGGGGGTCGGAGAGCAGTACTTC
TRBV15	TRBJ2-7	16	NA	TRBD2	CATSRDPPGGMDEQYF	TGTGCCACCAGCAGAGATCCCCCGGGGGGGATGGACGAGCAGTACTTC